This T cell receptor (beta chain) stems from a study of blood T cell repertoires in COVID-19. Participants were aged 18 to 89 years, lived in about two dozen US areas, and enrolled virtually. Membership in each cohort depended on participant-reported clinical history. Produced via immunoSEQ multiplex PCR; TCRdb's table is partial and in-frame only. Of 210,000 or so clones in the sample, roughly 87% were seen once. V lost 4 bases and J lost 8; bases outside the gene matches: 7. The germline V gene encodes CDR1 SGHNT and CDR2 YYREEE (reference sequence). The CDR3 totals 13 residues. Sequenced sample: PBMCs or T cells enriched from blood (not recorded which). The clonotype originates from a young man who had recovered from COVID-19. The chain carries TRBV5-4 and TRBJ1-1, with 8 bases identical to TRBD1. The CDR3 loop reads CASSPQGAREAFF. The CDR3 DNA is TGTGCCAGCAGCCCCCAGGGGGCTAGAGAAGCTTTCTTT. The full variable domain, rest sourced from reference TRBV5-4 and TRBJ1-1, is ETGVTQSPTHLIKTRGQQVTLRCSSQSGHNTVSWYQQALGQGPQFIFQYYREEENGRGNFPPRFSGLQFPNYSSELNVNALELDDSALYLCASSPQGAREAFFGQGTRLTVV.